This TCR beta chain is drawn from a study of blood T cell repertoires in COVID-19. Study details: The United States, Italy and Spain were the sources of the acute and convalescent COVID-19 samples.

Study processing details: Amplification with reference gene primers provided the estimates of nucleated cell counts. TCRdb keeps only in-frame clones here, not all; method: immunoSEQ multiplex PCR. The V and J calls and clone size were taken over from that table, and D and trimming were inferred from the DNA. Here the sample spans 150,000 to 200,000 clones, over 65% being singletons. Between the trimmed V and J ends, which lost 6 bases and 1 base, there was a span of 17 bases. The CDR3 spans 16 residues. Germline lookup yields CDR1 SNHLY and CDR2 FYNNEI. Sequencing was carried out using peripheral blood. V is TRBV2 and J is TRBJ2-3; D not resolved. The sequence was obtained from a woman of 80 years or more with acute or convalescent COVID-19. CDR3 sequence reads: CASRADLSARTDTQYF. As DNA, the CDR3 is TGTGCCAGCAGGGCCGACTTGAGCGCTCGCACAGATACGCAGTATTTT.